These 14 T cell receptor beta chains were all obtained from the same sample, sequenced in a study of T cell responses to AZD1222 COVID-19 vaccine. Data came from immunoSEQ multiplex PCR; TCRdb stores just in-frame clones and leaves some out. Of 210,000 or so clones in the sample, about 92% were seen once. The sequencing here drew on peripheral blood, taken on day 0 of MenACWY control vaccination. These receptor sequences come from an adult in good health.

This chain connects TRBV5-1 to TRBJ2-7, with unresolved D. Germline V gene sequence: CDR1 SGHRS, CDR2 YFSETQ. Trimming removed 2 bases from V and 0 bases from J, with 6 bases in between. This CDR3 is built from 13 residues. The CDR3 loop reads CASSFYNSYEQYF. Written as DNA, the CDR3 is TGCGCCAGCAGCTTTTACAACTCCTACGAGCAGTACTTC.

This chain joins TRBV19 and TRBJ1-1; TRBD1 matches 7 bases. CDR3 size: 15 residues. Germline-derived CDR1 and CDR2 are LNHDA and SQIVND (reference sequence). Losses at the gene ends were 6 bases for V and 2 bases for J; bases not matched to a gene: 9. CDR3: CASRKNRGRNTEAFF. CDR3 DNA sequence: TGTGCCAGTAGGAAGAACAGGGGCAGAAACACTGAAGCTTTCTTT.

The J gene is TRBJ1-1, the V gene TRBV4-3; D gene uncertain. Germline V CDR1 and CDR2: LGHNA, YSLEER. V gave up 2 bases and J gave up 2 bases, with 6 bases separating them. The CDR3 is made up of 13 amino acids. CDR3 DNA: TGCGCCAGCAGCCAAAGGAGTAACACTGAAGCTTTCTTT. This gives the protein CASSQRSNTEAFF.

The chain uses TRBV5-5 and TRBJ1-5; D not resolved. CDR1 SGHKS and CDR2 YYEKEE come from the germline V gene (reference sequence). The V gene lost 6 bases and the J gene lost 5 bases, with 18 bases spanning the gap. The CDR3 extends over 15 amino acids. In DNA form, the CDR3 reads TGTGCCAGCACCCTGGCGGTAGGACGGGATCAGCCCCAGCATTTT. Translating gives CASTLAVGRDQPQHF. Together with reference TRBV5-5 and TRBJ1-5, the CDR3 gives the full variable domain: DAGVTQSPTHLIKTRGQQVTLRCSPISGHKSVSWYQQVLGQGPQFIFQYYEKEERGRGNFPDRFSARQFPNYSSELNVNALLLGDSALYLCASTLAVGRDQPQHFGDGTRLSIL.

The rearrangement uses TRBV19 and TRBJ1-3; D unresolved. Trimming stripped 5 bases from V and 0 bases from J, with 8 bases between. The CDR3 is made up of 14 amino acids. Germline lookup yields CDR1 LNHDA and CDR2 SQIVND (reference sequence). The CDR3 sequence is CASSPERSGNTIYF. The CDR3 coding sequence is TGTGCCAGTAGTCCAGAGCGCTCTGGAAACACCATATATTTT.

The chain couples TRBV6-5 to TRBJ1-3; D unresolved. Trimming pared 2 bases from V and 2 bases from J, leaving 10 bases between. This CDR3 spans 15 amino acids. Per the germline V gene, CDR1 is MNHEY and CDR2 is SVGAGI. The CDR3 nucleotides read TGTGCCAGCAGTTACCGCCCGCGTGCTGGAAACACCATATATTTT. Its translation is CASSYRPRAGNTIYF.

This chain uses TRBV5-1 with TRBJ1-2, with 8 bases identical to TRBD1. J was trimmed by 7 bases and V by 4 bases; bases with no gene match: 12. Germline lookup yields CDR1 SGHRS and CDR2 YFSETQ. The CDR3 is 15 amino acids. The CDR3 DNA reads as TGCGCCAGCAGCCCCCGGACAGGGTATATCGGTGGCTACACCTTC. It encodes CASSPRTGYIGGYTF.

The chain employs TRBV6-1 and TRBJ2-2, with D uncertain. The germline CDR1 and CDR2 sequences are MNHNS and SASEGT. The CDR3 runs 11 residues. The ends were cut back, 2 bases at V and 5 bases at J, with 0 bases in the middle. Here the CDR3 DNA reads TGTGCCAGCAGTGAAACCGGGGAGCTGTTTTTT. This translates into CASSETGELFF.

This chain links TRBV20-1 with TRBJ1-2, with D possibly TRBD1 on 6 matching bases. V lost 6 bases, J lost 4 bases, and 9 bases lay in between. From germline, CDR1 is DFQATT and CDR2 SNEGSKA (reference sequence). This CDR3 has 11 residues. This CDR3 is CSAGRGYGYTF. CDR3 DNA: TGCAGTGCGGGCAGGGGCTATGGCTACACCTTC.

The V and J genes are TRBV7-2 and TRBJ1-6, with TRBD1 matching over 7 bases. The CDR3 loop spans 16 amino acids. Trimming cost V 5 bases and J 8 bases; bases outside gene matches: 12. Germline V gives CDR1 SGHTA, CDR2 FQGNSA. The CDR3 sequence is CASSPQPGQSYSPLHF. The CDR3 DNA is TGTGCCAGCAGCCCCCAACCGGGACAGAGCTATTCACCCCTCCACTTT.

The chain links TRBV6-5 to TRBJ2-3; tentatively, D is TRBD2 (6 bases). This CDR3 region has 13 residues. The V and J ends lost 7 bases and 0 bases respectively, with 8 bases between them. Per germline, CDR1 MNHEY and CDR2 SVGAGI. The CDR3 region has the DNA TGTGCCAGCAAGGGACTGAGCACAGATACGCAGTATTTT. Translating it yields CASKGLSTDTQYF.

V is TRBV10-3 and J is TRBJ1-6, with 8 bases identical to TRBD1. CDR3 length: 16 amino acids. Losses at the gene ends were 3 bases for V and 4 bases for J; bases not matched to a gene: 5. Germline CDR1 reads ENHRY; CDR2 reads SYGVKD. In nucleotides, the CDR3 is TGTGCCATCAGTGAAAGGACAGGGAAATATAATTCACCCCTCCACTTT. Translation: CAISERTGKYNSPLHF.

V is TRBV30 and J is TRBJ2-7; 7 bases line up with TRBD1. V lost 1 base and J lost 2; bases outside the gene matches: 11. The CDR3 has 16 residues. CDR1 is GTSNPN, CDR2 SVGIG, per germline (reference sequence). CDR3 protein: CAWSARWDRKPYEQYF. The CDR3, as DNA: TGTGCCTGGAGTGCCAGATGGGACAGAAAACCCTACGAGCAGTACTTC.

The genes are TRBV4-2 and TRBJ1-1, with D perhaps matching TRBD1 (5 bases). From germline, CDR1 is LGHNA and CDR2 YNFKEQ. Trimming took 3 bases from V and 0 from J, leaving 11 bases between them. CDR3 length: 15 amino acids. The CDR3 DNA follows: TGTGCCAGCAGCCAGTCGACAGCGCTGAACACTGAAGCTTTCTTT. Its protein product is CASSQSTALNTEAFF.